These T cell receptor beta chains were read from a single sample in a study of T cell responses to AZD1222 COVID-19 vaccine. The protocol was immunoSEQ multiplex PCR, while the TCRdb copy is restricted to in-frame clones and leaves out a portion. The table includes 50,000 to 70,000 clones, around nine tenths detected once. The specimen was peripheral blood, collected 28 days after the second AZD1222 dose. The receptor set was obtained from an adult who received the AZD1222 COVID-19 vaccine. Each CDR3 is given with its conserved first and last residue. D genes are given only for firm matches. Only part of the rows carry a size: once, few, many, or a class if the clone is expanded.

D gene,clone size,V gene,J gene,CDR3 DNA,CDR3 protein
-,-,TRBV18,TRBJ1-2,TGTGCCAGCTCACCCTACCGGGACGGCTATGGCTACACCTTC,CASSPYRDGYGYTF
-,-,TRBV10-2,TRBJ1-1,TGCGCCAGCAGGGGGGCCCTAGGGACTGAAGCTTTCTTT,CASRGALGTEAFF
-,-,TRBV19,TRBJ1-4,TGTGCCAGTAGTATGGACTGGGCCGTAGAAAAACTGTTTTTT,CASSMDWAVEKLFF
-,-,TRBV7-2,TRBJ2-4,TGTGCCAGCAGGGCTAGGAGTAGCGCCAAAAACATTCAGTACTTC,CASRARSSAKNIQYF
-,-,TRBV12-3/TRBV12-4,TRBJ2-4,TGTGCCAGCAGTTCGGACCGGTGGAACATTCAGTACTTC,CASSSDRWNIQYF
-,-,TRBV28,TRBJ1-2,TGTGCCAGCAGTTTAGGGGGGCGTAGGTACTATGGCTACACCTTC,CASSLGGRRYYGYTF
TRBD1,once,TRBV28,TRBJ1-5,TGTGCCAGCAGGGAGGGACAGTCGTCAAATCAGCCCCAGCATTTT,CASREGQSSNQPQHF
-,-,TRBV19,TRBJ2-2,TGTGCCAGTAGTCCCACCACCGGGGAGCTGTTTTTT,CASSPTTGELFF
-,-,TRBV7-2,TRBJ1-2,TGTGCCAGCAGTCGCGAGGTCCCGCAGGGCTACACCTTC,CASSREVPQGYTF
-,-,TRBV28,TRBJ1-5,TGTGCCAGTACAGAGTCCCATCAGCCCCAGCATTTT,CASTESHQPQHF
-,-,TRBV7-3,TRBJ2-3,TGTGCCAGCAGCTTAGCTAGGTTTCCAGATACGCAGTATTTT,CASSLARFPDTQYF
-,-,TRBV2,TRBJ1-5,TGTGCCAGCAGTGAATCGTTGGGGTGGGGCAATCAGCCCCAGCATTTT,CASSESLGWGNQPQHF
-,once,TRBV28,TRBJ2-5,TGTGCCAGCACCTCCCGCGCTCAAGAGACCCAGTACTTC,CASTSRAQETQYF
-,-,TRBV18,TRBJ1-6,TGTGCCAGCTCAGAGACTAGAGGAGATTCACCCCTCCACTTT,CASSETRGDSPLHF
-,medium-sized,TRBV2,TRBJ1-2,TGTGCCAGCAGGGGCCTCGAAAATAACTATGGCTACACCTTC,CASRGLENNYGYTF
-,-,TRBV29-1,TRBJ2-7,TGCAGCGTGATGGAGTCCTACGAGCAGTACTTC,CSVMESYEQYF
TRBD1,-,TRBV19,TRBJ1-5,TGTGCCAGTAGCAAGGGGGCCAGTCAGCCCCAGCATTTT,CASSKGASQPQHF
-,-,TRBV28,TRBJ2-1,TGTGCCAGCAAGGGGCAGTACAATGAGCAGTTCTTC,CASKGQYNEQFF
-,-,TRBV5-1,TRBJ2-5,TGCGCCAGCAGTAAAGGGGGGGCCCCAGAGACCCAGTACTTC,CASSKGGAPETQYF
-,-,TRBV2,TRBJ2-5,TGTGCCAGCAGCGTTAGGGCAGGCTCGTTGGGAGAGACCCAGTACTTC,CASSVRAGSLGETQYF
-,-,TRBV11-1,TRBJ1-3,TGTGCCAGCAGGGGATTCGGAAACACCATATATTTT,CASRGFGNTIYF
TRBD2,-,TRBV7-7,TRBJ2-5,TGTGCTAGCAGCTTAGCGTTGGCGGGAGGACCAAACCAAGAGACCCAGTACTTC,CASSLALAGGPNQETQYF
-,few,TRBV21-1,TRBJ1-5,TGTGCCAGCAGAAATGGGGACAGCCTTACGGAGAGAGATCAGCCCCAGCATTTT,CASRNGDSLTERDQPQHF
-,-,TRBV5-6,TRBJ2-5,TGTGCCAGCAGCTGGGGGAAGACCCAGTACTTC,CASSWGKTQYF
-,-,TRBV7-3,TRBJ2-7,TGTGCCAGCAGCCGCGCACCCTATCAGGGCGAGCAGTACTTC,CASSRAPYQGEQYF
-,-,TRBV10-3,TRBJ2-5,TGTGCCATCAGTGAGTCGAGTAACGGGGGCACCCAGTACTTC,CAISESSNGGTQYF
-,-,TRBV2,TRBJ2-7,TGTGCCAGCAGTGATCGCCAGGTAAAGTACTTC,CASSDRQVKYF
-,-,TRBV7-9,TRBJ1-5,TGTGCCAGCAGCTTAGGAGGGGGGGATAATCAGCCCCAGCATTTT,CASSLGGGDNQPQHF
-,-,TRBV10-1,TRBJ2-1,TGCGCCAGCAACGTCGACGTTCAGTTCTTC,CASNVDVQFF
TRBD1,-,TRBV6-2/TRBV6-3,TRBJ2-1,TGTGCCAGCAGCGGAGTAAGACAGGGCCACAATGAGCAGTTCTTC,CASSGVRQGHNEQFF
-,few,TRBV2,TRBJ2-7,TGTGCCAGCAGTGAATGGGGGGGCCAGCATTACGAGCAGTACTTC,CASSEWGGQHYEQYF
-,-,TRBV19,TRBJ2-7,TGTGCCACGCGGGCGATGGTCTCGACCTACGAGCAGTACTTC,CATRAMVSTYEQYF
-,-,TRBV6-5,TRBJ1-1,TGTGCCAGCTCAAGGGCTACCCAGAACACTGAAGCTTTCTTT,CASSRATQNTEAFF
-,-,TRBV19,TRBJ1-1,TGTGCCAGTAGCCTGGGGGGTTTTGAAGCTTTCTTT,CASSLGGFEAFF
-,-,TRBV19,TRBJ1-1,TGTGCCAGTAGTATTGGTGGCACAAGGGAAGCTTTCTTT,CASSIGGTREAFF
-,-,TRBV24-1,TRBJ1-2,TGTGCCACCAGTGGTTTATATGGCTACACCTTC,CATSGLYGYTF
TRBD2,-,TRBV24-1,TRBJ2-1,TGTGCCACCAGTGACATAGCGGGAGGGAGAAATGAGCAGTTCTTC,CATSDIAGGRNEQFF
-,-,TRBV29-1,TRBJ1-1,TGCAGCGTTGACTCCGGGCCTCGGGACACTGAAGCTTTCTTT,CSVDSGPRDTEAFF
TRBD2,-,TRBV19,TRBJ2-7,TGTGCCAGTAGTAGGACGGGACTAGCTAACTACGAGCAGTACTTC,CASSRTGLANYEQYF
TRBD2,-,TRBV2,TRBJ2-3,TGTGCCAGCAGTGTACTAGCGGGGGCCCGCACAGATACGCAGTATTTT,CASSVLAGARTDTQYF
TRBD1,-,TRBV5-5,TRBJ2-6,TGTGCCAGCAGCCGGGTAGGGACAGTCTTCCCGTCTGGGGCCAACGTCCTGACTTTC,CASSRVGTVFPSGANVLTF
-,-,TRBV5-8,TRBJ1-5,TGTGCCAGCAGCTTTTATATCACCTCTAGCAATCAGCCCCAGCATTTT,CASSFYITSSNQPQHF
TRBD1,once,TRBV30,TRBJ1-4,TGTGCCTGGAGGGAACCGACAGGGGGGGCGAATGAAAAACTGTTTTTT,CAWREPTGGANEKLFF
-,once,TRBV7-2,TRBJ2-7,TGTGCCAGCAGCTATTGGGCCATCAGGGAGCAGTACTTC,CASSYWAIREQYF
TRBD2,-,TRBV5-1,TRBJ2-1,TGCGCCAGCTTCGAAGCTAGCGGGGGCGCCTACAATGAGCAGTTCTTC,CASFEASGGAYNEQFF
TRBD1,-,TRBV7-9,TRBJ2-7,TGTGCCAGCAGCTGGGGACAGGGCGAGCAGTACTTC,CASSWGQGEQYF
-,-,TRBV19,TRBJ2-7,TGTGCCAGTAGTATCGGGTACGGCAGCTCCTACGAGCAGTACTTC,CASSIGYGSSYEQYF
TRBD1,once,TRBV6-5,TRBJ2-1,TGTGCCAGCAGTTCCACAGGGGCTAACTCCTACAATGAGCAGTTCTTC,CASSSTGANSYNEQFF
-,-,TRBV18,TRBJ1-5,TGTGCCAGCTCGCAAACCCCGGGGGCAAATCAGCCCCAGCATTTT,CASSQTPGANQPQHF
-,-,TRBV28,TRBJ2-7,TGTGCCAGCAGCATGCAGAGGTCCTACGAGCAGTACTTC,CASSMQRSYEQYF
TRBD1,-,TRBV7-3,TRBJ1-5,TGTGCCAGCAGCATAGGACAGGGGGCGCGAAGCCAGCATTTT,CASSIGQGARSQHF